In its sample, the clone carrying this TCR beta chain was seen a few times. Deletions cut 2 bases from V and 5 bases from J, with 6 bases between. In germline, CDR1 is KGHSH, CDR2 LQKENI. The CDR3 extends over 12 amino acids. Amplification of TCR beta CDR3 regions used RNA as the template. The primer set for the first-round RT-PCR of the TCR CDR3 was HTBI. Via MiXCR, TCRdb re-called the multiplex PCR reads, giving one row per CDR3 protein. The table records about 380,000 distinct CDR3 sequences, roughly 12% of them present only once. This sample was included in a study of T cells in Graves' hyperthyroidism and ophthalmopathy.

This TCR derives from a man aged 25 to 45 with Graves' hyperthyroidism that later progressed to Graves' ophthalmopathy. J is TRBJ2-5 and V is TRBV18; the D is unclear. Sample: blood. DNA for the CDR3: TGTGCCAGCTCACCATATGTGGAGACCCAGTACTTC. Translating it yields CASSPYVETQYF.